This T cell receptor beta chain was obtained from a study of T cell changes during pregnancy in multiple sclerosis. The table came from immunoSEQ multiplex PCR; TCRdb's copy has only in-frame clones and leaves some out. This sample has some 75,000 clones; 90% to 95% occur once, and the top ten carry 0.85% to 1.2%. This sequence was found in a female donor with multiple sclerosis, enrolled in a pregnancy study. This specimen was peripheral blood, taken in the second trimester of pregnancy.

The CDR3 bases are TGTGCCAGCACCACAGGGACAGGGAGTTACGAGCAGTACTTC. Translating it yields CASTTGTGSYEQYF. The chain combines TRBV27 with TRBJ2-7, with TRBD1 matching 9 bases. Germline V gives CDR1 MNHEY, CDR2 SMNVEV (reference sequence). The CDR3 contains 14 residues. The V gene end was trimmed by 7 bases and the J gene end by 4 bases; junction bases not matched to a gene: 8.